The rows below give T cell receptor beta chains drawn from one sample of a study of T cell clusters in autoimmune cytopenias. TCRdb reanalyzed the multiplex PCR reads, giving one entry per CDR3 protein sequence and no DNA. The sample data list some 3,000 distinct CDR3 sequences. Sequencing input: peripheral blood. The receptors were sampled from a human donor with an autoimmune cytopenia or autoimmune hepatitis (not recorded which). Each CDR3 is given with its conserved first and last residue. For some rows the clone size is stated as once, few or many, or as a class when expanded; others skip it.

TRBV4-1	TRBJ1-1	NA	CASSQVSGADLVFF
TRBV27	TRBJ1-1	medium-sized	CASSFWGSPNTEAFF
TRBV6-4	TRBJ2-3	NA	CASSDQTSGSTDTQYF
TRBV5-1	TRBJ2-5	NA	CASSSGRQETQYF
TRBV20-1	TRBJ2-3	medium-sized	CSARDPGGVTDTQYF
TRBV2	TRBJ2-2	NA	CASTVRLPSNTGELFF
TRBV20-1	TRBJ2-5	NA	CSAGTGTSGGRETQYF
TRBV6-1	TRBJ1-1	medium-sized	CASSGTGGGGGRTEAFF
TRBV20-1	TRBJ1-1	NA	CSARVADFKNTEAFF
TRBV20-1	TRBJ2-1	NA	CSAPLGLAGSRNEQFF
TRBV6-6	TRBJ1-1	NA	CASNPGQGLRAFF
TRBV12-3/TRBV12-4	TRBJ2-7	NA	CASSLLQYEQYF
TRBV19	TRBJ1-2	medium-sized	CASSQGRASNYGYTF
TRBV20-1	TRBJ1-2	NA	CSANRDASPDGYTF
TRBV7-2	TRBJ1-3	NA	CASGLGGNSGNTIYF
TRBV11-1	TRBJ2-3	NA	CASSPRLAGPTDTQYF
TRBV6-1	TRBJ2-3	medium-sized	CASVRDRGTDTQYF
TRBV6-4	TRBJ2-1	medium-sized	CASSARTGGFNEQFF
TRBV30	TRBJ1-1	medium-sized	CAWSWEGKAFF
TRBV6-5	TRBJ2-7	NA	CASSATGEDEQYF
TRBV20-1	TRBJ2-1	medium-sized	CSAMGQGVYNEQFF
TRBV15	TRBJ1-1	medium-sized	CATSRGGQGAYRAFF